This T cell receptor beta chain was obtained from a study of blood T cell repertoires in COVID-19 (dated by TCRdb to 2018 to 2021). General notes on the study: Samples from collaborators originated in the United States, Italy and Spain and spanned both the acute and convalescent phases of COVID-19. The material from the prospective study consisted of cDNA or gDNA derived from T cells, B-cell-depleted T cells, or PBMCs. The dataset comprised deeply sampled blood TCRbeta repertoires from subjects exposed to, actively infected with, or recovered from COVID-19. The repertoires were made available in a free public database intended to serve as a resource for research on the immune response to SARS-CoV-2. The samples were drawn from the first 160 participants of the ongoing ImmuneRACE study and from 950 to 1,500 subjects provided by 6 global collaborators. The sample metadata nearly always contained a de-identified subject ID, COVID-19 status, age in years and sex. Where HLA class I and class II types were available, the types were taken from metadata supplied by the sample provider, not from assay-based typing. On the study overall, not on this receptor specifically: Clinical and demographic metadata were provided uncurated, with the amount varying by source and participant.

The immunoSEQ Assay, a bias-controlled multiplex PCR, was used to amplify TCRbeta CDR3 regions from genomic DNA. On the study's bioinformatics: Within the assay, amplification of reference gene primers was used to estimate how many nucleated cells each sample contained. To quantify the absolute abundance of each unique TCRbeta CDR3 rearrangement, sequence reads were collapsed and filtered. Productive Simpson clonality was computed per sample as the square root of Simpson's diversity index over productive rearrangements. In TCRdb, the immuneACCESS table is reduced to in-frame sequences with V and J assigned. These tables do not hold every clone; where another copy was compared, an unresolved V gene accounts for under half, and the others remain unexplained. The V and J calls and clone size are taken from that table; D and trimming were inferred from the DNA. The sample data list 110,000 or so clones, and over 80% of these were observed just once. The ten largest make up over 15% of the sample.

About this clone itself: Its antigen remains undetermined. The record has no base qualities; no much larger clone is one base away.

Its CDR3 holds 15 amino acids, cysteine through phenylalanine. Just the 45-base CDR3 DNA is kept, in frame starting at base 1. Trimming costs V 6 bases and J 3 bases, and their ends lie 16 bases apart. CDR1 and CDR2 were assigned from the germline V gene as MDHEN and SYDVKM. Whole blood was collected in K2EDTA tubes by collaborating institutions according to the institutions' own protocols. For TCRbeta analysis, collaborators shipped samples in one of three forms: frozen whole blood, isolated PBMCs, or DNA extracted from either of those sample types. The clonotype was recovered from a woman aged 55-70 years with acute or convalescent COVID-19. Sequencing was carried out using peripheral blood. The rearrangement combines TRBV28 with TRBJ2-3; 6 matching bases give a weak D call of TRBD1. The CDR3 loop reads CASSPGTLGTDTQYF. Read as DNA, the sequence is TGTGCCAGCAGCCCCGGGACATTGGGGACAGATACGCAGTATTTT.